A selection of T cell receptor beta chains follows, all from one sample in a study of cytomegalovirus exposure and HLA in healthy donors. The repertoire was sequenced with immunoSEQ multiplex PCR; TCRdb's copy has only in-frame clones and lacks some. Altogether 150,000 to 200,000 clones are present, 86% being singletons, with the ten largest covering less than 3.5%. The material sequenced was PBMCs. The source is a man between 18 and 35 years old in good health and CMV-seropositive. The CDR3 runs from the conserved cysteine through the conserved F or W. Fields, in order: V gene, clone size, D gene, CDR3 length, J gene, CDR3 protein, CDR3 DNA. D genes are given only for firm matches. For some rows the clone size is stated as once, few or many, or as a class when expanded; others skip it.

v_call: TRBV4-1
clone_size: few
d_call: NA
cdr3_length: 15
j_call: TRBJ2-7
cdr3_aa: CASTLGPGEGYEQYF
cdr3_nt: TGCGCCAGCACTCTCGGCCCAGGGGAGGGGTACGAGCAGTACTTC

v_call: TRBV6-5
clone_size: NA
d_call: NA
cdr3_length: 13
j_call: TRBJ2-2
cdr3_aa: CASSLQGIGELFF
cdr3_nt: TGTGCCAGCAGTCTTCAGGGCATCGGGGAGCTGTTTTTT

v_call: TRBV10-3
clone_size: NA
d_call: NA
cdr3_length: 14
j_call: TRBJ1-2
cdr3_aa: CAISERHPNYGYTF
cdr3_nt: TGTGCCATCAGTGAACGACACCCTAACTATGGCTACACCTTC

v_call: TRBV7-2
clone_size: once
d_call: NA
cdr3_length: 14
j_call: TRBJ1-5
cdr3_aa: CASSAQGIDQPQHF
cdr3_nt: TGTGCCAGCAGCGCACAGGGAATAGATCAGCCCCAGCATTTT

v_call: TRBV5-5
clone_size: NA
d_call: TRBD2
cdr3_length: 16
j_call: TRBJ2-2
cdr3_aa: CASSLGPSGRAGELFF
cdr3_nt: TGTGCCAGCAGCTTGGGTCCTAGCGGGAGAGCCGGGGAGCTGTTTTTT

v_call: TRBV6-1
clone_size: once
d_call: NA
cdr3_length: 13
j_call: TRBJ2-7
cdr3_aa: CASTKTVRLEQYF
cdr3_nt: TGTGCCAGCACTAAGACAGTCCGTCTCGAGCAGTACTTC

v_call: TRBV4-1
clone_size: NA
d_call: TRBD1
cdr3_length: 18
j_call: TRBJ2-2
cdr3_aa: CASSPILDRGLNTGELFF
cdr3_nt: TGCGCCAGCAGCCCCATACTTGACAGGGGGCTAAACACCGGGGAGCTGTTTTTT

v_call: TRBV30
clone_size: few
d_call: TRBD2
cdr3_length: 11
j_call: TRBJ2-1
cdr3_aa: CGGVFYNEQFF
cdr3_nt: TGCGGGGGGGTTTTCTACAATGAGCAGTTCTTC

v_call: TRBV7-9
clone_size: NA
d_call: NA
cdr3_length: 17
j_call: TRBJ2-7
cdr3_aa: CASSLPPTGPFLYEQYF
cdr3_nt: TGTGCCAGCAGCTTACCTCCGACGGGTCCCTTTCTCTACGAGCAGTACTTC

v_call: TRBV5-1
clone_size: NA
d_call: TRBD1
cdr3_length: 14
j_call: TRBJ2-5
cdr3_aa: CASNYRTGLETQYF
cdr3_nt: TGCGCCAGCAATTATCGGACAGGGCTAGAGACCCAGTACTTC

v_call: TRBV4-3
clone_size: NA
d_call: TRBD1
cdr3_length: 18
j_call: TRBJ2-5
cdr3_aa: CASSRPGTGGTTQETQYF
cdr3_nt: TGCGCCAGCAGCCGCCCGGGGACAGGGGGCACCACTCAAGAGACCCAGTACTTC

v_call: TRBV28
clone_size: NA
d_call: NA
cdr3_length: 13
j_call: TRBJ1-1
cdr3_aa: CASSSGGRTEAFF
cdr3_nt: TGTGCCAGCAGTTCGGGGGGGCGGACTGAAGCTTTCTTT

v_call: TRBV7-9
clone_size: NA
d_call: TRBD2
cdr3_length: 14
j_call: TRBJ2-5
cdr3_aa: CASSAGTREETQYF
cdr3_nt: TGTGCCAGCAGCGCTGGGACTAGAGAAGAGACCCAGTACTTC

v_call: TRBV29-1
clone_size: NA
d_call: NA
cdr3_length: 13
j_call: TRBJ1-1
cdr3_aa: CSVEVGPGTEAFF
cdr3_nt: TGCAGCGTTGAAGTTGGTCCGGGGACTGAAGCTTTCTTT

v_call: TRBV19
clone_size: NA
d_call: TRBD1
cdr3_length: 15
j_call: TRBJ1-1
cdr3_aa: CASSTLTGGRTEAFF
cdr3_nt: TGTGCCAGTAGTACCCTGACAGGGGGCAGGACTGAAGCTTTCTTT

v_call: TRBV6-5
clone_size: NA
d_call: NA
cdr3_length: 15
j_call: TRBJ1-4
cdr3_aa: CASSFQGVGAEKLFF
cdr3_nt: TGTGCCAGCAGTTTCCAAGGGGTGGGTGCTGAAAAACTGTTTTTT

v_call: TRBV7-2
clone_size: NA
d_call: NA
cdr3_length: 16
j_call: TRBJ2-7
cdr3_aa: CASSLVGGPLPYEQYF
cdr3_nt: TGTGCCAGCAGCTTAGTTGGGGGCCCTCTTCCCTACGAGCAGTACTTC

v_call: TRBV29-1
clone_size: NA
d_call: TRBD1
cdr3_length: 13
j_call: TRBJ1-1
cdr3_aa: CSVDPGQIYEAFF
cdr3_nt: TGCAGCGTTGACCCGGGACAGATTTATGAAGCTTTCTTT

v_call: TRBV28
clone_size: NA
d_call: NA
cdr3_length: 13
j_call: TRBJ2-7
cdr3_aa: CASSLWGAHEQYF
cdr3_nt: TGTGCCAGCAGTTTATGGGGGGCCCACGAGCAGTACTTC

v_call: TRBV29-1
clone_size: NA
d_call: NA
cdr3_length: 13
j_call: TRBJ1-2
cdr3_aa: CSAPGPGVYGYTF
cdr3_nt: TGCAGCGCCCCCGGTCCAGGGGTCTATGGCTACACCTTC

v_call: TRBV14
clone_size: few
d_call: TRBD2
cdr3_length: 16
j_call: TRBJ2-7
cdr3_aa: CASSQDWSGSEGEQYF
cdr3_nt: TGTGCCAGCAGCCAAGACTGGAGCGGGAGCGAAGGCGAGCAGTACTTC

v_call: TRBV18
clone_size: NA
d_call: NA
cdr3_length: 12
j_call: TRBJ1-1
cdr3_aa: CASSPTGFEAFF
cdr3_nt: TGTGCCAGCTCACCAACAGGATTCGAAGCTTTCTTT

v_call: TRBV11-2
clone_size: NA
d_call: NA
cdr3_length: 13
j_call: TRBJ1-1
cdr3_aa: CASSSNYNTEAFF
cdr3_nt: TGTGCCAGCAGCTCAAACTACAACACTGAAGCTTTCTTT

v_call: TRBV2
clone_size: NA
d_call: NA
cdr3_length: 12
j_call: TRBJ1-2
cdr3_aa: CASMVSNYGYTF
cdr3_nt: TGTGCCAGCATGGTTAGTAACTATGGCTACACCTTC

v_call: TRBV5-6
clone_size: NA
d_call: NA
cdr3_length: 13
j_call: TRBJ2-1
cdr3_aa: CASSGGSYNEQFF
cdr3_nt: TGTGCCAGCAGCGGGGGGTCCTACAATGAGCAGTTCTTC

v_call: TRBV4-3
clone_size: NA
d_call: TRBD2
cdr3_length: 13
j_call: TRBJ2-1
cdr3_aa: CASSPLSGSEQFF
cdr3_nt: TGCGCCAGCAGCCCACTTAGCGGGAGTGAGCAGTTCTTC

v_call: TRBV11-1
clone_size: NA
d_call: NA
cdr3_length: 13
j_call: TRBJ2-7
cdr3_aa: CASSLAGANEQYF
cdr3_nt: TGTGCCAGCAGCTTAGCGGGGGCCAACGAGCAGTACTTC

v_call: TRBV13
clone_size: NA
d_call: NA
cdr3_length: 16
j_call: TRBJ2-7
cdr3_aa: CASSLNLEDSSYEQYF
cdr3_nt: TGTGCCAGCAGCCTTAATCTCGAGGACAGTTCCTACGAGCAGTACTTC

v_call: TRBV27
clone_size: NA
d_call: NA
cdr3_length: 15
j_call: TRBJ1-5
cdr3_aa: CASSLRYYSNQPQHF
cdr3_nt: TGTGCCAGCAGTTTACGGTATTATAGCAATCAGCCCCAGCATTTT

v_call: TRBV27
clone_size: NA
d_call: NA
cdr3_length: 8
j_call: TRBJ1-1
cdr3_aa: CASSSRQF
cdr3_nt: TGTGCCAGCAGTTCTAGACAGTTT

v_call: TRBV9
clone_size: NA
d_call: TRBD1
cdr3_length: 13
j_call: TRBJ1-2
cdr3_aa: CASRTTGDYGYTF
cdr3_nt: TGTGCCAGCAGGACGACAGGGGATTATGGCTACACCTTC

v_call: TRBV7-8
clone_size: NA
d_call: NA
cdr3_length: 16
j_call: TRBJ2-7
cdr3_aa: CASSWVGGASSYEQYF
cdr3_nt: TGTGCCAGCAGCTGGGTGGGGGGGGCCTCCTCCTACGAGCAGTACTTC

v_call: TRBV10-3
clone_size: NA
d_call: TRBD2
cdr3_length: 16
j_call: TRBJ2-5
cdr3_aa: CAISASTSGGGGTQYF
cdr3_nt: TGTGCCATCAGTGCTTCGACTAGCGGGGGGGGAGGGACCCAGTACTTC

v_call: TRBV15
clone_size: NA
d_call: TRBD1
cdr3_length: 13
j_call: TRBJ2-1
cdr3_aa: CATRDRGYNEQFF
cdr3_nt: TGTGCCACCCGGGACAGGGGATACAATGAGCAGTTCTTC

v_call: TRBV6-1
clone_size: NA
d_call: NA
cdr3_length: 15
j_call: TRBJ2-7
cdr3_aa: CASSFIRGTAYEQYF
cdr3_nt: TGTGCCAGCAGTTTCATCAGGGGAACCGCATACGAGCAGTACTTC

v_call: TRBV6-5
clone_size: once
d_call: TRBD1
cdr3_length: 14
j_call: TRBJ2-7
cdr3_aa: CASRLGQGPYEQYF
cdr3_nt: TGTGCCAGCCGTCTGGGACAGGGACCCTACGAGCAGTACTTC

v_call: TRBV4-1
clone_size: NA
d_call: NA
cdr3_length: 14
j_call: TRBJ2-3
cdr3_aa: CASSPQPRKDTQYF
cdr3_nt: TGCGCCAGCAGCCCTCAGCCTAGGAAAGATACGCAGTATTTT

v_call: TRBV4-2
clone_size: NA
d_call: TRBD2
cdr3_length: 16
j_call: TRBJ2-1
cdr3_aa: CASRGAPGLADNEQFF
cdr3_nt: TGTGCCAGCAGAGGGGCTCCGGGACTAGCTGACAATGAGCAGTTCTTC

v_call: TRBV29-1
clone_size: NA
d_call: NA
cdr3_length: 15
j_call: TRBJ2-5
cdr3_aa: CSGLGDKEYQETQYF
cdr3_nt: TGCAGCGGACTGGGGGACAAAGAGTACCAAGAGACCCAGTACTTC

v_call: TRBV9
clone_size: once
d_call: NA
cdr3_length: 14
j_call: TRBJ1-2
cdr3_aa: CASSVGGGAYGYTF
cdr3_nt: TGTGCCAGCAGCGTAGGGGGGGGTGCCTATGGCTACACCTTC

v_call: TRBV13
clone_size: NA
d_call: NA
cdr3_length: 12
j_call: TRBJ1-2
cdr3_aa: CASSLAETGYTF
cdr3_nt: TGTGCCAGCAGCTTAGCCGAAACAGGGTACACCTTC

v_call: TRBV7-8
clone_size: NA
d_call: TRBD2
cdr3_length: 16
j_call: TRBJ2-7
cdr3_aa: CASSSGLAGPINEQYF
cdr3_nt: TGTGCCAGCAGCTCCGGACTAGCGGGACCGATTAACGAGCAGTACTTC

v_call: TRBV7-3
clone_size: NA
d_call: NA
cdr3_length: 15
j_call: TRBJ2-2
cdr3_aa: CASSLGGTYTGELFF
cdr3_nt: TGTGCCAGCAGCTTAGGAGGGACTTACACCGGGGAGCTGTTTTTT

v_call: TRBV27
clone_size: NA
d_call: TRBD1
cdr3_length: 15
j_call: TRBJ1-2
cdr3_aa: CASSLIGRGTYGYTF
cdr3_nt: TGTGCCAGCAGTTTAATCGGCAGGGGGACCTATGGCTACACCTTC

v_call: TRBV5-6
clone_size: NA
d_call: NA
cdr3_length: 13
j_call: TRBJ2-5
cdr3_aa: CASSLGTGETQYF
cdr3_nt: TGTGCCAGCAGCTTGGGGACTGGGGAGACCCAGTACTTC

v_call: TRBV27
clone_size: NA
d_call: NA
cdr3_length: 13
j_call: TRBJ1-2
cdr3_aa: CASSFRGPTGYTF
cdr3_nt: TGTGCCAGCAGTTTCAGGGGCCCGACGGGCTACACCTTC

v_call: TRBV18
clone_size: NA
d_call: NA
cdr3_length: 16
j_call: TRBJ2-3
cdr3_aa: CASSPLNPQGKDTQYF
cdr3_nt: TGTGCCAGCTCACCATTAAATCCACAGGGCAAAGATACGCAGTATTTT

v_call: TRBV6-5
clone_size: once
d_call: NA
cdr3_length: 15
j_call: TRBJ2-3
cdr3_aa: CASSASGPSRDTQYF
cdr3_nt: TGTGCCAGCAGTGCAAGCGGGCCCTCGAGAGATACGCAGTATTTT

v_call: TRBV28
clone_size: NA
d_call: TRBD1
cdr3_length: 17
j_call: TRBJ1-2
cdr3_aa: CASSPGTGKDLNYGYTF
cdr3_nt: TGTGCCAGCAGTCCGGGGACAGGGAAGGACCTAAACTATGGCTACACCTTC